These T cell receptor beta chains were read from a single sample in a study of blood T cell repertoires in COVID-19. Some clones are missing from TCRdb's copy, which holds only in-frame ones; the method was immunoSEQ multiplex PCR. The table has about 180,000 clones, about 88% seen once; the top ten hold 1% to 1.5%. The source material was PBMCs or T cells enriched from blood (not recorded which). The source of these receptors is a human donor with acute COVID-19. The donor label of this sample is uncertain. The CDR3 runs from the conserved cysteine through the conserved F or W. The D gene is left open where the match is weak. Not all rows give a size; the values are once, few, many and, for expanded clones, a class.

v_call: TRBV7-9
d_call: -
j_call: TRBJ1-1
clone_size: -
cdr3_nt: TGTGCCAGCAGCTGGGGAGACAACACTGAAGCTTTCTTT
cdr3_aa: CASSWGDNTEAFF

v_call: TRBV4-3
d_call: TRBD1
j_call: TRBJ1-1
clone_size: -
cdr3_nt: TGCGCCAGCAGCCCTCAGGGGGTTTACACTGAAGCTTTCTTT
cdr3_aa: CASSPQGVYTEAFF

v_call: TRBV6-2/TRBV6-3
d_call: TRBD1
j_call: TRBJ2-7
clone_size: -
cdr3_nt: TGTGCCAGCAGTACCTTGGACAGGGGCTACGAGCAGTACTTC
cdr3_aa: CASSTLDRGYEQYF

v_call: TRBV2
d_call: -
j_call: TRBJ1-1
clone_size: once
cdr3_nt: TGTGCCAGCAGTGTATTAGCCGAAGCTTTCTTT
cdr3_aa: CASSVLAEAFF

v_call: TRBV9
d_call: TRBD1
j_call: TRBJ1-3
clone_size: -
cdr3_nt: TGTGCCAGCAGCGGCGGAGGGACAGGAGTGGCTGGAAACACCATATATTTT
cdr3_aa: CASSGGGTGVAGNTIYF

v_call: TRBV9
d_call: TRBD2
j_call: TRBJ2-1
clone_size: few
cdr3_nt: TGTGCCAGCAGCGTAGGCAACCCTCTAGCGGGTTCCTACAATGAGCAGTTCTTC
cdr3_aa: CASSVGNPLAGSYNEQFF

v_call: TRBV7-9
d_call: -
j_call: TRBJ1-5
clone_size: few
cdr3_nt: TGTGCCAGCAGCTCCGGCGCGGATCAGCCCCAGCATTTT
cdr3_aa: CASSSGADQPQHF

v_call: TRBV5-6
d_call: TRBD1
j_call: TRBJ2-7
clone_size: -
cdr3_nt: TGTGCCAGCAGCCCCGGACAGGGCGCCTACGAGCAGTACTTC
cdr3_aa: CASSPGQGAYEQYF

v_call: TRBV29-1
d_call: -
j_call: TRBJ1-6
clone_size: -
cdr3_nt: TGCAGCGGTAGGGGGAATTCACCCCTCCACTTT
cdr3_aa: CSGRGNSPLHF

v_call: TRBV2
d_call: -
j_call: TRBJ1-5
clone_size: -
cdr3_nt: TGTGCCAGCGTCGACGGACTCAATCAGCCCCAGCATTTT
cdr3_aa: CASVDGLNQPQHF

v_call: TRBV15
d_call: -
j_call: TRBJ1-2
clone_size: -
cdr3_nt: TGTGCCACCAGCAGTACGGGGGAAGATGGCTACACCTTC
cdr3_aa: CATSSTGEDGYTF

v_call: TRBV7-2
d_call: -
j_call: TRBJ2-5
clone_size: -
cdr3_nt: TGTGCCAGCAGCTTAGACGGGGCCAGGGGTTTGGGAGAGACCCAGTACTTC
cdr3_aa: CASSLDGARGLGETQYF

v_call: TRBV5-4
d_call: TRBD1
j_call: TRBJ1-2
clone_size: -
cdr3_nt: TGTGCCAGCAGCCCCGGGACAGGAGCCTTCCCCTATGGCTACACCTTC
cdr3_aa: CASSPGTGAFPYGYTF

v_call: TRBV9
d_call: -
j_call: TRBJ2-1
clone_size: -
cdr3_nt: TGTGCCAGCAGCGTAGATTTTAGGACTATCTTCCCCAATGAGCAGTTCTTC
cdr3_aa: CASSVDFRTIFPNEQFF

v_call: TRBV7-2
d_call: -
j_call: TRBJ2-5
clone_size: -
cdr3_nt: TGTGCCAGCAGCCCCCTTGGGACTCCTCAAGAGACCCAGTACTTC
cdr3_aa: CASSPLGTPQETQYF

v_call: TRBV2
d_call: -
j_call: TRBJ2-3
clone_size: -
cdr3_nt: TGTGCCAGCAGTGCGACGCCGACAGCATACACAGATACGCAGTATTTT
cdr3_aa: CASSATPTAYTDTQYF

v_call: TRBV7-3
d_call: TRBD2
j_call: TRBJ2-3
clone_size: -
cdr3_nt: TGTGCCAGCAGCAGGAGCGGGGGGAGCACAGATACGCAGTATTTT
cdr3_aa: CASSRSGGSTDTQYF

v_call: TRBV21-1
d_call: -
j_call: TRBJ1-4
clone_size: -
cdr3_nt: TGTGCCAGCAGCAGGGGACAGGGGGGTGAAAAACTGTTTTTT
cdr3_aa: CASSRGQGGEKLFF

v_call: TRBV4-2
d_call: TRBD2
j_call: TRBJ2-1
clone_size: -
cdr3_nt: TGTGCCAGCAGCCAGGTAACGGGGGGGCCATACAATGAGCAGTTCTTC
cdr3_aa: CASSQVTGGPYNEQFF

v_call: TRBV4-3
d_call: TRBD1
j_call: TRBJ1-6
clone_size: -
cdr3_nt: TGCGCCAGCAGCCAAGAGCGACAGGGGACAGGATCACCCCTCCACTTT
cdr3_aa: CASSQERQGTGSPLHF

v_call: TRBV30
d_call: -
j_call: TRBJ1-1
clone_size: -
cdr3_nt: TGTGCCTGGAGTGGCAGGGTGGCGAACACTGAAGCTTTCTTT
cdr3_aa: CAWSGRVANTEAFF

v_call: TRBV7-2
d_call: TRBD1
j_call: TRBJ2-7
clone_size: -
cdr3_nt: TGTGCCAGCACTCCGGGACAGGGGGCCCACGAGCAGTACTTC
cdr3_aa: CASTPGQGAHEQYF

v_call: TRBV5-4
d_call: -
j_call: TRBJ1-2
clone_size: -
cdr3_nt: TGTGCCAGCAGCCGATTAGACGAACTAACTAACTATGGCTACACCTTC
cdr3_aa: CASSRLDELTNYGYTF

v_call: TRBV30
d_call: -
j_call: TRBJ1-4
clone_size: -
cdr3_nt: TGTGCCTGGAGTGTCCCCGGGGGTAATGAAAAACTGTTTTTT
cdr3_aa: CAWSVPGGNEKLFF

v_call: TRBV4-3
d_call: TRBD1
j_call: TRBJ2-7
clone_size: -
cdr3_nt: TGCGCCAGCAGCCAAGGGACAGGGGACTACGAGCAGTACTTC
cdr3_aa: CASSQGTGDYEQYF

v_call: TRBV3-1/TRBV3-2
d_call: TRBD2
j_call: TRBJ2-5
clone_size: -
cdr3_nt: TGTGCCAGCAGCCAAGCGGGAGGAGACCAAGAGACCCAGTACTTC
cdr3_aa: CASSQAGGDQETQYF

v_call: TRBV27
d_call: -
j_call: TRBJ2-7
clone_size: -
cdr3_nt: TGTGCCAGCAGTTTACGTGGGGTTGGTAGGGGGACCTACGAGCAGTACTTC
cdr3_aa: CASSLRGVGRGTYEQYF

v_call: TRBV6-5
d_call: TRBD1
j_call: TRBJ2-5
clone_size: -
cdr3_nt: TGTGCCAGCAGTCGACAGGGAGTCGAAGAGACCCAGTACTTC
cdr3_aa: CASSRQGVEETQYF

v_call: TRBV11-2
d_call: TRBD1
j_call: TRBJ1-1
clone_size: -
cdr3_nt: TGTGCCAGCAGCCCTACAGGGGCGAACACTGAAGCTTTCTTT
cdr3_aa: CASSPTGANTEAFF

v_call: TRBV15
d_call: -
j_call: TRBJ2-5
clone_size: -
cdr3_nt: TGTGCCACCAGCGCCGTTAGACAACAAGAGACCCAGTACTTC
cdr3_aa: CATSAVRQQETQYF

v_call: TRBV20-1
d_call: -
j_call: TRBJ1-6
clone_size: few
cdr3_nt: TGCAGTGCAGGGGGTGACTCACCCCTCCACTTT
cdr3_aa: CSAGGDSPLHF

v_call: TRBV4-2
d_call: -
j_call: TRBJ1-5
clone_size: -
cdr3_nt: TGTGCCAGCAGCCAAAGGGGGGGAAGGCAGCCCCAGCATTTT
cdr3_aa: CASSQRGGRQPQHF

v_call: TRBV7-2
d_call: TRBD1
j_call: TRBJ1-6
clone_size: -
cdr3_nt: TGTGCCAGCAGCTTAGTGGTCAGGGGGCCCATTAATTCACCCCTCCACTTT
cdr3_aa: CASSLVVRGPINSPLHF

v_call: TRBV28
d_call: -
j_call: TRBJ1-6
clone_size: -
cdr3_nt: TGTGCCAGCAGAGACAAGAGCTCCTATAATTCACCCCTCCACTTT
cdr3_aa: CASRDKSSYNSPLHF

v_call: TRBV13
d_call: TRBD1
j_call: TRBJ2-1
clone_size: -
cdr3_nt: TGTGCCAGCAGCTCGGGACAGGGGGCCTATGAGCAGTTCTTC
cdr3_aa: CASSSGQGAYEQFF

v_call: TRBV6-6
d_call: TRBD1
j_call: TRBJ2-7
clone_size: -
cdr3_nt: TGTGCCAGCAGTTCCGGGACAGGAGGGTACGAGCAGTACTTC
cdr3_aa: CASSSGTGGYEQYF

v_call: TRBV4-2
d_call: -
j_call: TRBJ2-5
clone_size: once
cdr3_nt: TGTGCCAGCAGCCCCGGGACTCAACAAGAGACCCAGTACTTC
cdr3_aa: CASSPGTQQETQYF

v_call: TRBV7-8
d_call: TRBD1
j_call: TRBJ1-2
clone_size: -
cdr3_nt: TGTGCCAGCAGCTTATATTTGGGACAGGGAACCTATGGCTACACCTTC
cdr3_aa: CASSLYLGQGTYGYTF

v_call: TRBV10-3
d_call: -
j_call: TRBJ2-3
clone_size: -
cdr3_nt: TGTGCCATCAGTGAGTCCAGTACAGATACGCAGTATTTT
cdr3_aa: CAISESSTDTQYF

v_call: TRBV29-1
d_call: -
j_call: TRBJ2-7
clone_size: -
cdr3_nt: TGCAGCGTGATGACAGGCGAAACCTACGAGCAGTACTTC
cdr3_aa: CSVMTGETYEQYF

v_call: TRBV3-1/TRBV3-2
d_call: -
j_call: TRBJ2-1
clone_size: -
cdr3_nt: TGTGCCAGCAGCCACAGCGCAGGGACCTACAATGAGCAGTTCTTC
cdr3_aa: CASSHSAGTYNEQFF

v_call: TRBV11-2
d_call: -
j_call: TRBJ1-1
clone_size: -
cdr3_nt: TGTGCCAGCAGCGTCACGAGGACAAACACTGAAGCTTTCTTT
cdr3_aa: CASSVTRTNTEAFF

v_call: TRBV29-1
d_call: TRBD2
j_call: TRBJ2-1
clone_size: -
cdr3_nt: TGCAGCGTTGAGGGGGGGAGCTCCTACAATGAGCAGTTCTTC
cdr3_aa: CSVEGGSSYNEQFF

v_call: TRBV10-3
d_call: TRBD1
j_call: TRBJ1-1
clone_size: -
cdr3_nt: TGTGCCATCAGCGGGGGGACAGGCCTAAACACTGAAGCTTTCTTT
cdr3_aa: CAISGGTGLNTEAFF

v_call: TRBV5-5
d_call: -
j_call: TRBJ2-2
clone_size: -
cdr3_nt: TGTGCCAGCAGCTGGGCGCAGGGGTTCGCGAACACCGGGGAGCTGTTTTTT
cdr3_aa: CASSWAQGFANTGELFF

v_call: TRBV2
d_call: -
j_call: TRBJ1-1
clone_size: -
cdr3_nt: TGTGCCAGCAGCGAAGAGAGCAGGGCCCTTGAAGCTTTCTTT
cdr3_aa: CASSEESRALEAFF

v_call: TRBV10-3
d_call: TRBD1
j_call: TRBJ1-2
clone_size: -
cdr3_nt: TGTGCCATCTCGGGGACAGGGGAACTACCTAACTATGGCTACACCTTC
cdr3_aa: CAISGTGELPNYGYTF